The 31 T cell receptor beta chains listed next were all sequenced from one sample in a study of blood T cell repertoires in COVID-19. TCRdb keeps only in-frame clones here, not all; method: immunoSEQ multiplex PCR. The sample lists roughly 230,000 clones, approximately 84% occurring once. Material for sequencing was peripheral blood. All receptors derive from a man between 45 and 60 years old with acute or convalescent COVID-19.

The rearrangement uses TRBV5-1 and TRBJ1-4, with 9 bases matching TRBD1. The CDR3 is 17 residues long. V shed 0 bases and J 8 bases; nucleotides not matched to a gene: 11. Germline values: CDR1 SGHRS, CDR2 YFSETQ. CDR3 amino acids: CASSLALLGQGWEKLFF. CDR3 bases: TGCGCCAGCAGCTTGGCCCTTTTGGGACAGGGTTGGGAAAAACTGTTTTTT.

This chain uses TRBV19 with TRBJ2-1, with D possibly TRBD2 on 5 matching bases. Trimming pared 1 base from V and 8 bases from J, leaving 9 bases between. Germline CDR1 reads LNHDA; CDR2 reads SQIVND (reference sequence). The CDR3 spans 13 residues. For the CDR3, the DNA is TGTGCCAGTAGTATAGGAGGGTCCGATGAGCAGTTCTTC. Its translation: CASSIGGSDEQFF.

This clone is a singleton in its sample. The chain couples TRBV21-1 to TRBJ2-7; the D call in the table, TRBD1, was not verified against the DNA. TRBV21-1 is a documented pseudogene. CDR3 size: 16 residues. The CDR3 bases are TGTGCCAGCAGCAAAGACAGGGTTCGGTTCCTGGACGAGCAGTACTTC. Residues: CASSKDRVRFLDEQYF.

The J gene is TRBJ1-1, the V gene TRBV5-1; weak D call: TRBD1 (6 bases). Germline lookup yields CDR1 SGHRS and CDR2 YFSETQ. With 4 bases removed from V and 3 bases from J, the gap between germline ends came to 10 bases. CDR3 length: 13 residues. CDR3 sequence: CASSKQGDTEAFF. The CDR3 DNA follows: TGCGCCAGCAGCAAACAGGGTGACACTGAAGCTTTCTTT.

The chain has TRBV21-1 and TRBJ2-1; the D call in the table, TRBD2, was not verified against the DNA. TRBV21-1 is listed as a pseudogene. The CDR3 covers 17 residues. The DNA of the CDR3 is TGTGCCAGCAGCCTCCCCGTTCTAGCGGGGGGCCGCAATGAGCAGTTCTTC. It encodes CASSLPVLAGGRNEQFF.

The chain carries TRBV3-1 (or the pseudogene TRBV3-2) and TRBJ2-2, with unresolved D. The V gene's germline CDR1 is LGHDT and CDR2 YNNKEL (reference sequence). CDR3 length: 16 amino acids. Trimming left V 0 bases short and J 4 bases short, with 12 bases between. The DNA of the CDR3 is TGTGCCAGCAGCCAAGACGCAGACTTCTTCACCGGGGAGCTGTTTTTT. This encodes CASSQDADFFTGELFF.

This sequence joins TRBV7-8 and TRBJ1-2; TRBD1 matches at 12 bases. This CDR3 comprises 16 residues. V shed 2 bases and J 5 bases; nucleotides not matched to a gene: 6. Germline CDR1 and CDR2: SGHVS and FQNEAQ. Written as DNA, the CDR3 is TGTGCCAGCAGCTTACAGCCGGGACAGGGGGCTTATGGCTACACCTTC. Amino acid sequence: CASSLQPGQGAYGYTF.

CDR3 in DNA: TGTGCCAGCAGTACCGGGACAGCTACCAATTCACCCCTCCACTTT. Translating gives CASSTGTATNSPLHF. V and J are TRBV6-5 and TRBJ1-6; 7 bases line up with TRBD1. The CDR3 totals 15 residues. V lost 5 bases, J lost 7 bases, and 8 bases stayed unmatched. Germline CDR1 reads MNHEY; CDR2 reads SVGAGI.

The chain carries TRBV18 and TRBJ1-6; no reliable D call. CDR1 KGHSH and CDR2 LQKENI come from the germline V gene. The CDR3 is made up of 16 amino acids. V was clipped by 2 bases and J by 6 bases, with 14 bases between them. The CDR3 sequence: CASSPEEDTFNSPLHF. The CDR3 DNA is TGTGCCAGCTCACCAGAAGAAGACACATTTAATTCACCCCTCCACTTT.

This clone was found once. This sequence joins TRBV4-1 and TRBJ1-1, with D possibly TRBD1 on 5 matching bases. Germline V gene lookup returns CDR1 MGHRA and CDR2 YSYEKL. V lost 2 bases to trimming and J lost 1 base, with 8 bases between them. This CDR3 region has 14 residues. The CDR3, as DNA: TGCGCCAGCAGCCAACCCGACAGGAACACTGAAGCTTTCTTT. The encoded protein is CASSQPDRNTEAFF.

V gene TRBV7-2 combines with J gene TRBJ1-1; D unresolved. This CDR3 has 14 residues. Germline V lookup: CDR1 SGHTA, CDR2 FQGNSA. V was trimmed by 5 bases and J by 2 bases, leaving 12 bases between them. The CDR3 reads CASSQRIGNTEAFF. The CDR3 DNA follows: TGTGCCAGCAGCCAGCGTATAGGAAACACTGAAGCTTTCTTT.

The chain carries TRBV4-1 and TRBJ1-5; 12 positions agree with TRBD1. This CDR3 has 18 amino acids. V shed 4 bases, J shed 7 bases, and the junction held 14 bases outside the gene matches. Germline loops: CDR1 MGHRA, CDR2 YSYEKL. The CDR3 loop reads CASSLDPGTGGSGQPQHF. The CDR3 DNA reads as TGCGCCAGCAGCCTCGATCCCGGGACAGGGGGCTCAGGGCAGCCCCAGCATTTT.

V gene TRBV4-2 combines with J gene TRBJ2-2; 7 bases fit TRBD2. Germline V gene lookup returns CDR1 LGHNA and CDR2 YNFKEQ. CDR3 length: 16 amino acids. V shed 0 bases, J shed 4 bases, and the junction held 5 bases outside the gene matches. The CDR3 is CASSQEGGGSTGELFF. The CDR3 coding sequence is TGTGCCAGCAGCCAAGAAGGTGGCGGGAGCACCGGGGAGCTGTTTTTT.

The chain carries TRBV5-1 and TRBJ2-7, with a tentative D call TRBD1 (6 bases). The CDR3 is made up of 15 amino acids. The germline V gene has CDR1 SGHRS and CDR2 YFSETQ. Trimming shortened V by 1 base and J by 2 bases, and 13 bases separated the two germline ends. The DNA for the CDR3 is TGCGCCAGCAGCTTGACACCGGGACAAACCTACGAGCAGTACTTC. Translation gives CASSLTPGQTYEQYF.

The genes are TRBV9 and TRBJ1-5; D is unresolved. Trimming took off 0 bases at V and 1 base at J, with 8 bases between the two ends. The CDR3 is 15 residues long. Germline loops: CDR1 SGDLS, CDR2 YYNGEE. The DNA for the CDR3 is TGTGCCAGCAGCGTAGCCGGGAACAGCAATCAGCCCCAGCATTTT. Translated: CASSVAGNSNQPQHF.

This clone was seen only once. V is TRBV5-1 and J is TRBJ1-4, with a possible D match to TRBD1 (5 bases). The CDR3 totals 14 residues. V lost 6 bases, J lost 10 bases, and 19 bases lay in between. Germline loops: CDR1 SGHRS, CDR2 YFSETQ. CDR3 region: CASTPGTGGGKLFF. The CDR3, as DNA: TGCGCCAGCACCCCGGGAACAGGCGGGGGAAAACTGTTTTTT.

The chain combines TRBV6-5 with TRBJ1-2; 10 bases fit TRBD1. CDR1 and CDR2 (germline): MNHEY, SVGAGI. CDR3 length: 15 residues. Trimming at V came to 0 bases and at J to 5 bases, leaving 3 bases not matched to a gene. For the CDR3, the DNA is TGTGCCAGCAGTTACTCGGACAGGGGGAATTATGGCTACACCTTC. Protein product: CASSYSDRGNYGYTF.

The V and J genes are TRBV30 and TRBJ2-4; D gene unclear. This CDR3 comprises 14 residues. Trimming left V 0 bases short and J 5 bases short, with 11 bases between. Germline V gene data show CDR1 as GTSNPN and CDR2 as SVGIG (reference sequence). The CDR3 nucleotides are TGTGCCTGGAGTGTACAAGTCACCCAAAACATTCAGTACTTC. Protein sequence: CAWSVQVTQNIQYF.

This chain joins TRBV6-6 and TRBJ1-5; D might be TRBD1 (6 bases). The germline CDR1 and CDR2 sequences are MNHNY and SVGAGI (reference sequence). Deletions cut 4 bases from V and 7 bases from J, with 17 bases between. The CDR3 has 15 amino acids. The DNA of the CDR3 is TGTGCCAGCAGTTCCCTGGTGGGGGCGGAACAGCCCCAGCATTTT. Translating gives CASSSLVGAEQPQHF.

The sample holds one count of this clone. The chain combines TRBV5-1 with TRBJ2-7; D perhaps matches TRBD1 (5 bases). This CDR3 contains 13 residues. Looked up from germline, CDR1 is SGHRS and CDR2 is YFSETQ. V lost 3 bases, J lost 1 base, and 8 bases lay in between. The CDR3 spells CASSYRPSYEQYF. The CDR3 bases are TGCGCCAGCAGCTACAGGCCTTCCTACGAGCAGTACTTC.

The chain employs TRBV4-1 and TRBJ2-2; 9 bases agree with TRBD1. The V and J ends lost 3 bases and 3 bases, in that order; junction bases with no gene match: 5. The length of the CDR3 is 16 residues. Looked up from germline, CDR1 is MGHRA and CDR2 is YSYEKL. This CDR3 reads CASSHPNRGHTGELFF. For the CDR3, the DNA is TGCGCCAGCAGCCACCCAAACAGGGGGCACACCGGGGAGCTGTTTTTT.

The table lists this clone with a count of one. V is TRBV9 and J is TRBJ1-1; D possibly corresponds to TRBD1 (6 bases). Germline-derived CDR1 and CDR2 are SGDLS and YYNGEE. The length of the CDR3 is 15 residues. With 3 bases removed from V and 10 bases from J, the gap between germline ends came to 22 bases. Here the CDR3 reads CASSAEGGARLGAFF. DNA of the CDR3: TGTGCCAGCAGCGCTGAAGGGGGGGCGCGGTTGGGAGCTTTCTTT. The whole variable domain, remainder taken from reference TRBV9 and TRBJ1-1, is DSGVTQTPKHLITATGQRVTLRCSPRSGDLSVYWYQQSLDQGLQFLIQYYNGEERAKGNILERFSAQQFPDLHSELNLSSLELGDSALYFCASSAEGGARLGAFFGQGTRLTVV.

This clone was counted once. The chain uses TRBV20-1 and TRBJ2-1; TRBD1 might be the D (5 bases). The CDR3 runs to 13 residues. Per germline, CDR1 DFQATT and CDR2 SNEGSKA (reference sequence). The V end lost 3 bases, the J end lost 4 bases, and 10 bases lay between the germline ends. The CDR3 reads CSASWGRYNEQFF. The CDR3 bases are TGCAGTGCTAGTTGGGGCCGATACAATGAGCAGTTCTTC.

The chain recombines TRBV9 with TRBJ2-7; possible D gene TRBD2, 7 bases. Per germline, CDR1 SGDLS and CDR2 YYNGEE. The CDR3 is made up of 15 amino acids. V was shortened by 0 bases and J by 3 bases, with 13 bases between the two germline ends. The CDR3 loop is CASSVAGGGLYEQYF. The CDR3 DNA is TGTGCCAGCAGCGTAGCCGGCGGGGGCCTCTACGAGCAGTACTTC. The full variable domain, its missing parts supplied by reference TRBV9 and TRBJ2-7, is DSGVTQTPKHLITATGQRVTLRCSPRSGDLSVYWYQQSLDQGLQFLIQYYNGEERAKGNILERFSAQQFPDLHSELNLSSLELGDSALYFCASSVAGGGLYEQYFGPGTRLTVT.

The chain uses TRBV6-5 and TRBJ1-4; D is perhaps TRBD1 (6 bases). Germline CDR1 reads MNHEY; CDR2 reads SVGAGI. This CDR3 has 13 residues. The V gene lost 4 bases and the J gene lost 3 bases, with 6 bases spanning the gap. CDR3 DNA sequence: TGTGCCAGCAGTTGGGGGCCTAATGAAAAACTGTTTTTT. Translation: CASSWGPNEKLFF.

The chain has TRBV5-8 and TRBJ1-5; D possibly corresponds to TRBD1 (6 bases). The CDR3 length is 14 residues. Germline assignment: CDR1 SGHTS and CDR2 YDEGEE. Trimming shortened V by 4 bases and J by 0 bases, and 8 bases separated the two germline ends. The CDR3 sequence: CASSEDSSNQPQHF. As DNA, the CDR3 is TGTGCCAGCAGCGAGGACAGTAGCAATCAGCCCCAGCATTTT.

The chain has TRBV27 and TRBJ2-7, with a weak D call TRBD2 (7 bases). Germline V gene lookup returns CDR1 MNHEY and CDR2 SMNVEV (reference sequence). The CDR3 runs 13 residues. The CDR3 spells CATRGGAAYEQYF. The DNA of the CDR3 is TGTGCAACAAGGGGGGGGGCCGCCTACGAGCAGTACTTC.

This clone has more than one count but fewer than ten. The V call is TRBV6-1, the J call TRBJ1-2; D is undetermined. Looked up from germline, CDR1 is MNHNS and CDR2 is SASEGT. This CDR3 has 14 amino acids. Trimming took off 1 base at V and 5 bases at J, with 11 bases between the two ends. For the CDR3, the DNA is TGTGCCAGCAGTGAAGTTGAGGTGGTGTATGGCTACACCTTC. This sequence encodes CASSEVEVVYGYTF.

The CDR3 nucleotides read TGCGCCAGCAGCCAAGATCCGGGGACAGGGTCCTACGAGCAGTACTTC. Protein product: CASSQDPGTGSYEQYF. The chain links TRBV4-1 to TRBJ2-7; 9 bases map to TRBD1. After removal of 0 bases from V and 1 base from J, the junction contained 4 bases not matched to a gene. The CDR3 is 16 amino acids. The germline V gene encodes CDR1 MGHRA and CDR2 YSYEKL.

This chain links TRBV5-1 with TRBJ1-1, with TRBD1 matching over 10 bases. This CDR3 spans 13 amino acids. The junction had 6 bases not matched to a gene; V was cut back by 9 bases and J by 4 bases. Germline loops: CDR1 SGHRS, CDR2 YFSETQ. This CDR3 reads CATATGGGTEAFF. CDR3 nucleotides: TGCGCCACCGCGACAGGGGGCGGCACTGAAGCTTTCTTT. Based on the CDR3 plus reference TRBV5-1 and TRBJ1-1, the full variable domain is KAGVTQTPRYLIKTRGQQVTLSCSPISGHRSVSWYQQTPGQGLQFLFEYFSETQRNKGNFPGRFSGRQFSNSRSEMNVSTLELGDSALYLCATATGGGTEAFFGQGTRLTVV.

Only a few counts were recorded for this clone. CDR3 loop: CASSQPRTPNTEAFF. The CDR3 DNA reads TGTGCCAGTAGCCAACCCCGGACACCCAACACTGAAGCTTTCTTT. The gene calls are TRBV19 and TRBJ1-1; D might be TRBD1 (5 bases). Looked up from germline, CDR1 is LNHDA and CDR2 is SQIVND (reference sequence). Trimming cost V 6 bases and J 2 bases, with 16 bases left between them. CDR3 size: 15 residues.